This TCR beta chain was documented in a study of cytomegalovirus exposure and HLA in healthy donors. Looking at the study overall: Roughly 80 million unique TCRs from HLA-typed donors made up an early data release. Study-level results: Compared with the roughly 670-donor mean, an Asian-associated ancestry cluster reportedly had fewer N-insertions, according to a later analysis. A missense variant in DCLRE1C was later tied to TCR beta V- and J-gene trimming. Specificity for CMV antigens was confirmed in vitro for a few of the CMV-associated chains.

Per the germline V gene, CDR1 is MNHNY and CDR2 is SVGAGI (reference sequence). V dropped 7 bases and J dropped 5 bases, with 14 bases sitting between them. CDR3 length: 13 residues. Vbeta (60) and Jbeta (13) primers were used in the PCR. Only in-frame clones appear in the TCRdb table, and some are missing; sequencing was by immunoSEQ multiplex PCR. The table includes roughly 190,000 clones, 60% to 80% detected once. As to this clone: Antigen unknown.

Sequenced sample: PBMCs. The receptor was derived from a woman between 18 and 29 years old in good health and CMV-seronegative. The V and J genes are TRBV6-6 and TRBJ1-1; D is unresolved. CDR3 in DNA: TGTGCCAGCAAAAAGCCCCTAAGAACTGAAGCTTTCTTT. This codes for CASKKPLRTEAFF.